Sequencing of this T cell receptor beta chain was carried out in a study of Graves' ophthalmopathy and Graves' hyperthyroidism (dated by TCRdb to 2016 to 2019). About the study as a whole: Peripheral blood was collected at initial diagnosis, before any treatment. The study used TCR beta repertoire signatures to distinguish Graves' ophthalmopathy from Graves' hyperthyroidism and to predict progression to ophthalmopathy. In total, 135 blood samples were TCR-sequenced: under 45 ophthalmopathy, some 75 hyperthyroidism and some 17 hyperthyroidism-to-ophthalmopathy patients. The 100 discovery patients were randomly split 7:3 into training and test sets. An independent validation cohort was composed of 18 hyperthyroidism patients and roughly 16 patients who later progressed from hyperthyroidism to ophthalmopathy. Following sample collection, hyperthyroidism patients were given methimazole at a starting dose of 30 mg daily, and ophthalmopathy patients were given high-dose intravenous methylprednisolone. To explore V-J signatures that separate ophthalmopathy from hyperthyroidism, a discovery set of approximately 100 patients was enrolled, consisting of about 45 with ophthalmopathy and fewer than 60 with stable hyperthyroidism. In six hyperthyroidism patients, T-cell repertoires of thyroid tissue and blood were compared. On the study overall, not on this receptor specifically: No statistical method was used to set the sample size in advance, and the investigators knew which group each participant was assigned to. In cross-validation, the 13-signature model distinguished ophthalmopathy from stable hyperthyroidism with 87.88% sensitivity and 81.08% specificity, while in the test set the corresponding values were about 80% and 75%. Most of the expanded thyroid clonotypes with a frequency above 0.001 were also detected in blood, and it was suggested that the thyroid immune response may be reflected by blood repertoires. In validation, the model predicted ophthalmopathy progression with less than 71% sensitivity and approximately 72% specificity; eleven to twelve predicted patients were CT-confirmed with GO in a median of approximately 6.5 months.

For repertoire sequencing, the TCR beta CDR3 regions were amplified from RNA transcripts. The first round was an RT-PCR using HTBI primers with the Qiagen OneStep RT-PCR kit, and this first round was followed by a second-round multiplex PCR, then size selection and purification. Sequencing of the libraries was carried out on an Illumina HiSeq2000 in paired-end mode with 100 bp reads. The paper's data handling went like this. SOAPnuke was used for read processing, and reads with adapters, uncalled bases, a mean Phred below 15, or no exact constant-primer or identifier match were discarded. COPE v1.2.5 was used to merge high-quality paired reads. Clonotypes were defined as unique nucleotide sequences and were aligned to IMGT TRB V, D and J references using MiTCR v1.1. Only V-J combinations with frequency above 0.0001 were analysed, covering approximately 99% of repertoires. For each V-J combination, a TCR clonal expansion and chaos score was defined as the ratio of F50 clonal expansion to chaos observed in the TCRdist matrix. Features were reduced by Welch's t-statistics and random forest to over 10 V-J combinations, which fed a naive Bayes classifier. The similarity between thyroid and blood repertoires was quantified using the Morisita-Horn index. Using fastp trimming at Q25 and MiXCR clonotype assembly, TCRdb reanalyzed the public sequencing data and kept in-frame beta chains. Every entry covers one CDR3 protein and lists the most common genes and DNA from its rows. TCRdb's processing, not the authors' own work, is the source of the V and J calls. Counted in this sample were hundreds of thousands of distinct CDR3 sequences; 22% of them appeared once. Of the sample, around 7% falls within the top ten clones.

This clonotype showed up many times. Its antigen is currently not known. It has no much larger one-base neighbor in the sample; base qualities were not kept. The CDR3, from cysteine to phenylalanine, totals 14 residues. Only CDR3 DNA is held: 42 bases, read in frame from base 1. Based on the germline V gene, the CDR1 and CDR2 sequences are ENHRY and SYGVKD. Trimming removed 2 bases from V and 1 base from J, leaving 8 bases between the germline ends. A patient counted as having stable hyperthyroidism if there was no progression to ophthalmopathy within 18 months of follow-up. Hyperthyroidism patients were newly diagnosed, with disease duration under 2 months, and aged 18 to 65 years. Patients were excluded if they had other autoimmune diseases, uncontrolled infections, pregnancy or lactation. Diagnosis was based on clinical symptoms, serum thyroxine, TRAb, thyroid ultrasound and orbital computed tomography. PBMCs were isolated from about 9 ml of fresh peripheral blood by Ficoll-Paque density gradient centrifugation. Total RNA was extracted with Trizol reagent and quality-checked on an Agilent 2100 Bioanalyzer.

The chain employs TRBV10-3 and TRBJ1-1; TRBD1 is a weak D gene call, 5 bases matching. The sample taken for sequencing was peripheral blood. The clonotype originates from a woman younger than 35 with stable Graves' hyperthyroidism. Some clones in this sample may be carry-over from other donors' samples. Donor details come from another sample of the same person, matched by shared clones. This receptor has the CDR3 CAISEGQGNTEAFF. The base sequence is TGTGCCATCAGTGAGGGTCAGGGGAACACTGAAGCTTTCTTT.